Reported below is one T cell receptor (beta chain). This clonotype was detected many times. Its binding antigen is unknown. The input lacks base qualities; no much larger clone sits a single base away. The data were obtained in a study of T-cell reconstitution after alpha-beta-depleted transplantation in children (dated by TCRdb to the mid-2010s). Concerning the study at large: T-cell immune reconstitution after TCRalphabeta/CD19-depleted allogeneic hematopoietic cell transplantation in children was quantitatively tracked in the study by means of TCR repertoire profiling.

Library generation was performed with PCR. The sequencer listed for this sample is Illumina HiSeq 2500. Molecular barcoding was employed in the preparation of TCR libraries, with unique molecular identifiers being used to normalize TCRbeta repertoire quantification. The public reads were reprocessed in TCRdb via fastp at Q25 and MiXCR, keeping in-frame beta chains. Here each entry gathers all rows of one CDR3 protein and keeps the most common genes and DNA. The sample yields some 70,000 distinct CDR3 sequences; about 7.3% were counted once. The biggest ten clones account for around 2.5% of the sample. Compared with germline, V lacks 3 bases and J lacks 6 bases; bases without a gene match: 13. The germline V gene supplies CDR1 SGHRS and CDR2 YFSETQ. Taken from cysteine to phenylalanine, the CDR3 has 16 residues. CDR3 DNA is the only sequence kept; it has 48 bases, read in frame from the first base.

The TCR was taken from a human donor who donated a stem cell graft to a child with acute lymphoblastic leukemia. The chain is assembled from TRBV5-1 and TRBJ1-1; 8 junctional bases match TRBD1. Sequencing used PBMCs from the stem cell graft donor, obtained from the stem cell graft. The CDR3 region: CASSYTDRGEWSEAFF. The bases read TGCGCCAGCAGCTATACTGACAGGGGCGAATGGTCTGAAGCTTTCTTT.